This T cell receptor beta chain was obtained from a study of blood T cell repertoires in COVID-19. On the study more broadly: COVID-19 samples from acute and convalescent phases originated in the United States, Italy and Spain.

Germline CDR1 and CDR2: SSHAT and FNYEAQ (reference sequence). The CDR3 sequence is 17 residues long. Trimming took 0 bases from V and 2 from J, leaving 16 bases between them. Only in-frame clones appear in the TCRdb table, and some are missing; sequencing was by immunoSEQ multiplex PCR. This sample carries under 250,000 clones, roughly four fifths of them seen once, and the ten largest clones take about 3.3%. This chain joins TRBV7-7 and TRBJ2-5; tentative D call: TRBD2 (6 bases). The sequence was obtained from an older woman who had recovered from COVID-19. The sample comprised PBMCs or T cells enriched from blood (not recorded which). CDR3 DNA: TGTGCCAGCAGCTTAGCGCCGCTAGCTGGGAGGCAAGAGACCCAGTACTTC. The encoded protein is CASSLAPLAGRQETQYF.